These 27 T cell receptor beta chains share one sample of origin, sequenced in a study of cytomegalovirus exposure and HLA in healthy donors. PCR amplification relied on 60 Vbeta primers (plus 13 Jbeta primers). Sequencing used immunoSEQ multiplex PCR; TCRdb keeps in-frame clones, though not all of them. This sample has some 170,000 clones, with roughly four fifths found just once. Sequencing used PBMCs. All receptors come from a woman aged 50 to 60 in good health and CMV-seropositive.

The chain combines TRBV7-8 with TRBJ2-7, with D tentatively TRBD1 (6 bases). Germline values: CDR1 SGHVS, CDR2 FQNEAQ. The CDR3 length is 15 residues. Trimming removed 3 bases from V and 2 bases from J, with 14 bases in between. The CDR3 nucleotides are TGTGCCAGCAGCTTCGAGTTACAGGGTGCCTACGAGCAGTACTTC. The encoded protein is CASSFELQGAYEQYF. The full variable domain, rest sourced from reference TRBV7-8 and TRBJ2-7, is GAGVSQSPRYKVAKRGQDVALRCDPISGHVSLFWYQQALGQGPEFLTYFQNEAQLDKSGLPSDRFFAERPEGSVSTLKIQRTQQEDSAVYLCASSFELQGAYEQYFGPGTRLTVT.

The chain uses TRBV7-9 and TRBJ1-2, with TRBD1 as a possible D gene (6 bases). Trimming left V 1 base short and J 1 base short, with 7 bases between. Germline V gene sequence: CDR1 SEHNR, CDR2 FQNEAQ (reference sequence). The CDR3 length is 14 residues. CDR3 loop: CASSLGTDNYGYTF. CDR3 nucleotides: TGTGCCAGCAGCTTAGGGACAGATAACTATGGCTACACCTTC.

The V gene is TRBV5-4, the J gene TRBJ2-1, with D unclear. Trimming removed 2 bases at V and 7 bases at J, with 4 bases between. The CDR3 totals 11 residues. The germline V gene has CDR1 SGHNT and CDR2 YYREEE (reference sequence). The CDR3 DNA follows: TGTGCCAGCAGCTTTCAGAATGAGCAGTTCTTC. Encoded protein: CASSFQNEQFF. The full variable domain, in which reference TRBV5-4 and TRBJ2-1 provide the parts outside the CDR3, is ETGVTQSPTHLIKTRGQQVTLRCSSQSGHNTVSWYQQALGQGPQFIFQYYREEENGRGNFPPRFSGLQFPNYSSELNVNALELDDSALYLCASSFQNEQFFGPGTRLTVL.

The chain couples TRBV28 to TRBJ1-2; the match to TRBD1 covers 7 bases. The CDR3 has 14 residues. CDR1 is MDHEN, CDR2 SYDVKM, per germline. With 3 bases clipped from V and 5 bases from J, the junction kept 6 bases outside the gene matches. The CDR3 sequence: CASSFGQVRYGYTF. The CDR3 bases are TGTGCCAGCAGTTTCGGACAGGTGAGGTATGGCTACACCTTC.

The sample holds a few counts of this clone. The rearrangement links TRBV5-1 to TRBJ2-1; 9 bases align to TRBD2. Germline CDR1 reads SGHRS; CDR2 reads YFSETQ. This CDR3 is built from 16 residues. The trim removed 0 bases at V and 3 bases at J, leaving 4 bases unmatched. CDR3 DNA: TGCGCCAGCAGCTTGGGGAGCGGGGGGCACTACAATGAGCAGTTCTTC. Its translation: CASSLGSGGHYNEQFF.

The chain links TRBV29-1 to TRBJ2-3; the D gene is possibly TRBD1 (6 bases). With 1 base removed from V and 2 bases from J, the gap between germline ends came to 16 bases. CDR1 and CDR2 from the germline V gene are SQVTM and ANQGSEA. This CDR3 region has 16 residues. The CDR3 DNA follows: TGCAGCGTTGAAGGCCTCCGGGACACCTACACAGATACGCAGTATTTT. Its translation is CSVEGLRDTYTDTQYF.

CDR3 bases: TGTGCCAGCAGTGCAGGGGGCGAGCAGTACTTC. Translating gives CASSAGGEQYF. The chain couples TRBV2 to TRBJ2-7; 7 positions agree with TRBD1. V gave up 4 bases and J gave up 6 bases; unmatched junction bases: 0. The germline CDR1 and CDR2 sequences are SNHLY and FYNNEI. The CDR3 totals 11 residues.

The chain employs TRBV6-5 and TRBJ1-1, with a possible D match to TRBD1 (5 bases). Trimming took 4 bases from V and 1 from J, leaving 13 bases between them. The CDR3 runs to 15 residues. CDR1 is MNHEY and CDR2 is SVGAGI in the germline V gene. CDR3 nucleotides: TGTGCCAGCAGTTCCCAGGGTCTGGGGAACACTGAAGCTTTCTTT. It specifies CASSSQGLGNTEAFF.

This chain joins TRBV2 and TRBJ2-3, with 14 positions matching TRBD2. The trim removed 3 bases at V and 3 bases at J, leaving 5 bases unmatched. Germline V gives CDR1 SNHLY, CDR2 FYNNEI. CDR3 length equals 17 residues. The CDR3 DNA reads as TGTGCCAGCAGTGAGACCGGGACTAGCGGGGGAACAGATACGCAGTATTTT. Its protein is CASSETGTSGGTDTQYF. The variable domain in full, with the rest retrieved from reference TRBV2 and TRBJ2-3, is EPEVTQTPSHQVTQMGQEVILRCVPISNHLYFYWYRQILGQKVEFLVSFYNNEISEKSEIFDDQFSVERPDGSNFTLKIRSTKLEDSAMYFCASSETGTSGGTDTQYFGPGTRLTVL.

The V and J genes are TRBV7-9 and TRBJ1-4; D gene unclear. Trimming took 8 bases from V and 5 from J, leaving 12 bases between them. The CDR3 is made up of 13 amino acids. From germline, CDR1 is SEHNR and CDR2 FQNEAQ (reference sequence). DNA of the CDR3: TGTGCCAGCTCTAGACGGCAGAATGAAAAACTGTTTTTT. It translates to CASSRRQNEKLFF. The full variable domain, completed using reference TRBV7-9 and TRBJ1-4, is DTGVSQNPRHKITKRGQNVTFRCDPISEHNRLYWYRQTLGQGPEFLTYFQNEAQLEKSRLLSDRFSAERPKGSFSTLEIQRTEQGDSAMYLCASSRRQNEKLFFGSGTQLSVL.

V gene TRBV10-3 combines with J gene TRBJ2-3; D is perhaps TRBD1 (6 bases). The CDR3 runs 15 residues. The germline V gene encodes CDR1 ENHRY and CDR2 SYGVKD. Trimming stripped 6 bases from V and 3 bases from J, with 16 bases between. The CDR3, as DNA: TGTGCCATCAGCCCGGACAGAGGAGCTACAGATACGCAGTATTTT. It yields the protein CAISPDRGATDTQYF.

The chain recombines TRBV10-3 with TRBJ1-5, with D possibly TRBD1 on 5 matching bases. CDR3 length equals 13 residues. CDR1 is ENHRY, CDR2 SYGVKD, per germline. V shed 8 bases and J shed 7 bases, with 15 bases lying between them. The CDR3 here is CAIRGGGEQPQHF. CDR3 DNA sequence: TGTGCCATCCGGGGGGGAGGGGAACAGCCCCAGCATTTT.

This clone has a handful of counts. The rearrangement links TRBV5-1 to TRBJ2-2; D ambiguous. Germline V gene sequence: CDR1 SGHRS, CDR2 YFSETQ. The germline V and J ends were trimmed by 6 bases and 0 bases, with 9 bases remaining between them. The CDR3 consists of 14 residues. The CDR3 loop reads CASTLLANTGELFF. The CDR3 coding sequence is TGCGCCAGCACCCTTCTAGCGAACACCGGGGAGCTGTTTTTT.

The gene calls are TRBV14 and TRBJ1-6; D gene ambiguous. CDR1 and CDR2 from the germline V gene are SGHDN and FVKESK. Trimming removed 3 bases from V and 6 bases from J, with 6 bases in between. The CDR3 covers 13 residues. The CDR3 loop is CASSHGINSPLHF. CDR3 nucleotide sequence: TGTGCCAGCAGCCACGGGATTAATTCACCCCTCCACTTT.

This clone was counted between two and nine times. This chain links TRBV6-5 with TRBJ1-1, with 7 bases that match TRBD1. J lost 7 bases, V lost 5 bases, and 7 bases had no gene match. Germline assignment: CDR1 MNHEY and CDR2 SVGAGI. The CDR3 is 13 residues long. The CDR3 reads CASSRDSGHEAFF. The CDR3 nucleotides are TGTGCCAGCAGTCGGGACAGCGGGCATGAAGCTTTCTTT.

The J gene is TRBJ1-2, the V gene TRBV6-5; D perhaps matches TRBD1 (5 bases). The CDR3 consists of 14 residues. V dropped 6 bases and J dropped 3 bases, with 14 bases sitting between them. The germline V gene encodes CDR1 MNHEY and CDR2 SVGAGI. The CDR3 region is CASRDTGVDYGYTF. The CDR3 coding sequence is TGTGCCAGCAGGGATACGGGGGTGGACTATGGCTACACCTTC.

The chain is built from TRBV7-6 and TRBJ2-1, with 9 bases matching TRBD1. V shed 5 bases and J 2 bases; nucleotides not matched to a gene: 4. The germline gives CDR1 SGHVS, CDR2 FNYEAQ. This CDR3 comprises 15 residues. The CDR3 DNA sequence: TGTGCCAGCAGCATACAGGGGGCGGCCTACAATGAGCAGTTCTTC. This codes for CASSIQGAAYNEQFF.

V and J are TRBV5-6 and TRBJ2-1, with 10 bases matching TRBD1. Germline CDR1 is SGHDT and CDR2 is YYEEEE. The CDR3 length is 15 residues. V trimming: 0 bases; J trimming: 4 bases; junction bases outside the gene matches: 1. The CDR3 coding sequence is TGTGCCAGCAGCTTGGTGGGACAGGGGTACAATGAGCAGTTCTTC. Encoded protein: CASSLVGQGYNEQFF.

CDR3 DNA sequence: TGTGCCAGCAGCTTAGGGGGCCCCACAGGAAAACTGTTTTTT. Translated, it gives CASSLGGPTGKLFF. The rearrangement links TRBV7-8 to TRBJ1-4, with D possibly being TRBD1 (5 bases). V was shortened by 1 base and J by 10 bases, with 13 bases between the two germline ends. This CDR3 is built from 14 residues. Germline loops: CDR1 SGHVS, CDR2 FQNEAQ.

The chain uses TRBV19 and TRBJ1-6; D not certain. The CDR3 runs 13 residues. Germline loops: CDR1 LNHDA, CDR2 SQIVND (reference sequence). Trimming stripped 2 bases from V and 5 bases from J, with 4 bases between. CDR3 sequence: CASSITNNSPLHF. Written as DNA, the CDR3 is TGTGCCAGTAGTATAACTAATAATTCACCCCTCCACTTT.

This clone was counted between two and nine times. CDR3 DNA sequence: TGTGCCAGCAGTCGGGTGTTGCAAGAGACCCAGTACTTC. Its translation: CASSRVLQETQYF. This sequence joins TRBV27 and TRBJ2-5, with D unclear. V gave up 5 bases and J gave up 2 bases, with 9 bases separating them. There are 13 residues in the CDR3. Germline CDR1 reads MNHEY; CDR2 reads SMNVEV (reference sequence).

This clone was observed a single time. V usage is TRBV5-1 and J usage is TRBJ1-1; 8 bases align to TRBD1. The junction had 8 bases not matched to a gene; V was cut back by 2 bases and J by 5 bases. Germline V gene sequence: CDR1 SGHRS, CDR2 YFSETQ. CDR3 size: 15 residues. This CDR3 is CASSFGRQGPTEAFF. CDR3 bases: TGCGCCAGCAGCTTTGGCCGACAGGGGCCTACTGAAGCTTTCTTT.

This chain connects TRBV4-1 to TRBJ2-5; 10 nucleotides align to TRBD2. V gave up 0 bases and J gave up 5 bases; unmatched junction bases: 12. Germline V gene data show CDR1 as MGHRA and CDR2 as YSYEKL. This CDR3 comprises 18 residues. CDR3 loop: CASSQDRASGGSWETQYF. CDR3 DNA sequence: TGCGCCAGCAGCCAAGATAGGGCTAGCGGGGGTAGTTGGGAGACCCAGTACTTC.

This chain links TRBV10-3 with TRBJ1-2; D gene uncertain. Germline assignment: CDR1 ENHRY and CDR2 SYGVKD. Trimming left V 3 bases short and J 5 bases short, with 10 bases between. The CDR3 length is 13 residues. The chain's CDR3 is CAISDLTVYGYTF. The CDR3 DNA is TGTGCCATCAGTGACCTTACAGTTTATGGCTACACCTTC.

The CDR3 here is CASSEAGQGMDYGYTF. In nucleotides, the CDR3 is TGTGCCAGCAGTGAAGCGGGACAGGGGATGGACTATGGCTACACCTTC. The genes are TRBV2 and TRBJ1-2; TRBD1 matches at 10 bases. CDR3 length: 16 amino acids. V lost 0 bases, J lost 3 bases, and 4 bases stayed unmatched. The germline V gene encodes CDR1 SNHLY and CDR2 FYNNEI. The variable domain in full, with the rest retrieved from reference TRBV2 and TRBJ1-2, is EPEVTQTPSHQVTQMGQEVILRCVPISNHLYFYWYRQILGQKVEFLVSFYNNEISEKSEIFDDQFSVERPDGSNFTLKIRSTKLEDSAMYFCASSEAGQGMDYGYTFGSGTRLTVV.

This clone was detected only a few times. The chain uses TRBV5-6 and TRBJ2-7; 10 bases match TRBD2. Germline loops: CDR1 SGHDT, CDR2 YYEEEE. The trim removed 5 bases at V and 6 bases at J, leaving 11 bases unmatched. There are 15 residues in the CDR3. CDR3 DNA sequence: TGTGCCAGCAGAACTAGGACTAGCGGCGTTTCCGAGCAGTACTTC. Its translation: CASRTRTSGVSEQYF.

A few counts support this clone. The chain carries TRBV13 and TRBJ1-2; no reliable D call. This CDR3 spans 13 amino acids. V lost 0 bases, J lost 2 bases, and 4 bases lay in between. Germline CDR1 PRHDT, CDR2 FYEKMQ (reference sequence). The CDR3 DNA reads TGTGCCAGCAGCTTAGGGCAGAACTATGGCTACACCTTC. It yields the protein CASSLGQNYGYTF.